This TCR beta chain was recovered during a study of human T cells and chemical hapten exposure. About the study: During the approximately 24-week study period, patients had diphenylcyclopropenone applied to the scalp every week.

Study-level findings and limits: Against controls, expanded TCRs gave rise to significantly more large CDR3 similarity clusters. DPC sensitization did not alter TCRs above 1 in 1000 frequency.

Under the authors' procedure: Across samples, TCR counts had a median of roughly 96,000 and ranged from roughly 23,224 to 700,000. Via MiXCR, TCRdb re-called the RACE reads, giving one row per CDR3 protein. What appears here as the V and J calls and clone size reflects TCRdb's work, not the paper's. Of about 380,000 distinct CDR3 sequences in the sample, roughly 5% were seen once. The time point is: pre-sensitization, week 0. Treatment indicated: therapeutic diphenylcyclopropenone sensitization with weekly scalp DPC. The CDR3 covers 15 residues. Looked up from germline, CDR1 is MNHEY and CDR2 is SVGAGI. V gave up 6 bases and J gave up 4 bases; unmatched junction bases: 11. There are a few counts of this clonotype. The target antigen is unknown.

The specimen comprised whole blood, sampled in connection with sensitization to the hapten diphenylcyclopropenone (DPC). This TCR was sampled from a woman aged 45-59 years with alopecia areata. Some clones in this sample may be carry-over from other donors' samples. The genes are TRBV6-5 and TRBJ2-7; the match to TRBD1 covers 8 bases. CDR3 bases: TGTGCCAGCAGCTACGACAGGGGCCCTCTTTACGAGCAGTACTTC. Residues: CASSYDRGPLYEQYF.